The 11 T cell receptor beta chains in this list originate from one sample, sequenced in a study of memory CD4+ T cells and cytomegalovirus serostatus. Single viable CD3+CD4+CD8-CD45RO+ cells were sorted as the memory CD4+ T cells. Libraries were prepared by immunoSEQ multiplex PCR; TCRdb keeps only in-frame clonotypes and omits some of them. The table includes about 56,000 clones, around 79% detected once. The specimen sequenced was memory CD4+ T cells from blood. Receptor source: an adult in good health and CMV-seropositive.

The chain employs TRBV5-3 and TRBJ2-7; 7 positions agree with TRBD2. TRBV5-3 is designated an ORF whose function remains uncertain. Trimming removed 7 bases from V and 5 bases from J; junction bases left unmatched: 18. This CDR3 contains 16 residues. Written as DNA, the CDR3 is TGTGCCAGAGGAAGAAGACAGCGGGACCCCGGGCACGAGCAGTACGTC. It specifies CARGRRQRDPGHEQYV.

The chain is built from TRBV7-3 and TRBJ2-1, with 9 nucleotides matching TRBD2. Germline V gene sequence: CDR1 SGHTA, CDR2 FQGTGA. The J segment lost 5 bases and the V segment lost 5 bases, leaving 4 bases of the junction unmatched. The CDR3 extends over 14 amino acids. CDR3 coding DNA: TGTGCCAGCAGCCGTAGCGGGAGCAACAATGAGCAGTTCTTC. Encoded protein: CASSRSGSNNEQFF.

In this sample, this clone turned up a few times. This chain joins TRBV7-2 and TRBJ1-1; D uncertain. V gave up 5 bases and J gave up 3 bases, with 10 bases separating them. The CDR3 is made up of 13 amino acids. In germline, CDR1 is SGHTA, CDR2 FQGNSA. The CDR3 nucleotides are TGTGCCAGCAGCCTCGGACTTTACACTGAAGCTTTCTTT. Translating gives CASSLGLYTEAFF.

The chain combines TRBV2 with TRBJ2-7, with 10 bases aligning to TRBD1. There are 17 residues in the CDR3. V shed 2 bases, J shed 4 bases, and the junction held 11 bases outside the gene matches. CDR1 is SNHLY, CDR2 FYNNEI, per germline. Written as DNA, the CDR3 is TGTGCCAGCAGTGAAAGGCATTTAGGGGACAGGGGTTACGAGCAGTACTTC. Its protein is CASSERHLGDRGYEQYF.

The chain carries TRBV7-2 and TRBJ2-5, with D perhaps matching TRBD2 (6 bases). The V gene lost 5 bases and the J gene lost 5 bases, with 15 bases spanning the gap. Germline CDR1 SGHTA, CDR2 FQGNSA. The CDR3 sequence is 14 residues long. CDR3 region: CASSNPTSPETQYF. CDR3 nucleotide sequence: TGTGCCAGCAGCAACCCGACTAGTCCGGAGACCCAGTACTTC.

The CDR3 nucleotides are TGTGCCAGCAGCCTTGCGTCGGACTTAACCGGTCAGCCCCAGCATTTT. Its protein product is CASSLASDLTGQPQHF. V and J are TRBV28 and TRBJ1-5; D gene uncertain. The CDR3 totals 16 residues. V was cut by 6 bases and J by 6 bases, with 21 bases left in between. Germline V gives CDR1 MDHEN, CDR2 SYDVKM.

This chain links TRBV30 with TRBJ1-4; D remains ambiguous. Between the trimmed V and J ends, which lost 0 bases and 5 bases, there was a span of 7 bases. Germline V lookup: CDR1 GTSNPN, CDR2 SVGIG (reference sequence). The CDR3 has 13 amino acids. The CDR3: CAWSVRKNEKLFF. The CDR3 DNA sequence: TGTGCCTGGAGTGTACGGAAGAATGAAAAACTGTTTTTT.

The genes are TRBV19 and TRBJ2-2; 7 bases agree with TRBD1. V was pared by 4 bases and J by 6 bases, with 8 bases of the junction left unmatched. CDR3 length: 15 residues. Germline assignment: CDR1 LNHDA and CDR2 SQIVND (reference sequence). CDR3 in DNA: TGTGCCAGTAGTAGACAGGGTGGAAAGGCCGGGGAGCTGTTTTTT. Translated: CASSRQGGKAGELFF.

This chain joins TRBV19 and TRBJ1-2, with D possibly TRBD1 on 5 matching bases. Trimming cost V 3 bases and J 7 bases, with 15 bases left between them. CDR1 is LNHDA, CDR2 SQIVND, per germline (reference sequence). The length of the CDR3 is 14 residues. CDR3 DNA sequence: TGTGCCAGTAGTATCGGGATGGCAGGGCTTGGCTACACCTTC. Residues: CASSIGMAGLGYTF. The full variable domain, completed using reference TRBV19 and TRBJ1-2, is DGGITQSPKYLFRKEGQNVTLSCEQNLNHDAMYWYRQDPGQGLRLIYYSQIVNDFQKGDIAEGYSVSREKKESFPLTVTSAQKNPTAFYLCASSIGMAGLGYTFGSGTRLTVV.

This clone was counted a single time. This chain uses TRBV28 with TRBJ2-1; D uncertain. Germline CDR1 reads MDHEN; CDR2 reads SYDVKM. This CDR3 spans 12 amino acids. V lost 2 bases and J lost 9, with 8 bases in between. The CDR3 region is CASSLMVGEQFF. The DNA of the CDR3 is TGTGCCAGCAGTTTAATGGTCGGTGAGCAGTTCTTC.

The CDR3 is CASGEVRYGEQFF. The CDR3 DNA sequence: TGTGCCAGCGGGGAGGTGCGGTATGGCGAGCAGTTCTTC. This chain links TRBV2 with TRBJ2-1; weak D call: TRBD2 (6 bases). In germline, CDR1 is SNHLY, CDR2 FYNNEI. The CDR3 covers 13 residues. V dropped 8 bases and J dropped 10 bases, with 18 bases sitting between them.